This T cell receptor beta chain stems from a study of vaccination effects on CD4 cells after COVID-19. Study conclusions and caveats: Only 1 of 255 vaccine-induced clones from healthy vaccinees cross-reacted with common cold coronaviruses.

Expansion with viral peptide pools was applied to antigen-specific CD4+ T cells by the ViraFEST assay prior to sequencing. Isolation of CD4+ T cells took place after less than twelve days of culture. Negative nucleocapsid antibody tests before and after vaccination confirmed no previous SARS-CoV-2 infection. Wells each received around 2.2 million PBMC, cultured with 9 to 10 IU/ml IL-2 and approximately 10 ug/ml peptides. The authors replaced half the medium with IL-2 medium on days 3 and 7. The method was immunoSEQ multiplex PCR; TCRdb's version includes in-frame clones alone and lacks a portion of them. The sample holds more than 40,000 clones, 77% seen once. J gave up 6 bases and V 6 bases, and 5 bases lay outside the gene matches. Germline V gene sequence: CDR1 SNHLY, CDR2 FYNNEI. The CDR3 has 13 residues. This clone was found a few times. Its matching antigen is unknown.

The gene calls are TRBV2 and TRBJ1-2; TRBD1 matches at 9 bases. The sample consisted of CD4+ T cells from PBMCs cultured with HCoV-NL63 spike peptides, taken before COVID-19 vaccination. The sequence was obtained from a human donor who received a COVID-19 vaccine. The CDR3 coding sequence is TGTGCCAGCAGCTTGGACAGGGGAAATGGCTACACCTTC. It codes for CASSLDRGNGYTF.